This T cell receptor beta chain was sequenced in a study of blood T cell repertoires in COVID-19. Study summary: Samples representing acute and convalescent COVID-19 were sourced from the United States, Italy and Spain. PBMCs, B-cell-depleted T cells, or T cells provided the cDNA or gDNA that made up the material.

CDR3 length: 13 amino acids. Looked up from germline, CDR1 is GTSNPN and CDR2 is SVGIG (reference sequence). The junction had 10 bases not matched to a gene; V was cut back by 8 bases and J by 6 bases. Original processing methods: Amplification from reference gene primers served as the basis for estimated nucleated cell counts. Libraries were prepared by immunoSEQ multiplex PCR; TCRdb keeps only in-frame clonotypes and omits some of them. V, J and clone size reflect that table, while D and trimming were determined from the DNA. Of around 230,000 clones in the sample, about 80% were seen once. The chain carries TRBV30 and TRBJ2-3; 8 positions agree with TRBD1. The sequenced sample was peripheral blood. This clonotype was obtained from a woman aged 40 to 50 with active or convalescent COVID-19. CDR3 region: CAQTRGLGDTQYF. The DNA for the CDR3 is TGTGCCCAGACCAGGGGGCTGGGGGATACGCAGTATTTT.